The rows below give T cell receptor beta chains drawn from one sample of a study of shared clonotypes between healthy human individuals. Only in-frame clones appear in the TCRdb table, and some are missing; sequencing was by immunoSEQ multiplex PCR. This table has about 2.3 million clones, 93% appearing once. The specimen was naive CD4+ T cells from PBMCs. The receptors come from a young man in good health. Some clones in this sample may be carry-over from other donors' samples. Each CDR3 is given with its conserved first and last residue. D genes are given only for firm matches. The size entry is marked missing in some rows and otherwise reads once, few, many or a size class.

CDR3 length	V gene	clone size	J gene	D gene	CDR3 protein	CDR3 DNA
13	TRBV9	NA	TRBJ1-1	NA	CASSVAWGTEAFF	TGTGCCAGCAGCGTAGCTTGGGGGACTGAAGCTTTCTTT
16	TRBV19	NA	TRBJ1-5	TRBD1	CASSIDRAYSNQPQHF	TGTGCCAGTAGTATCGACAGGGCCTATAGCAATCAGCCCCAGCATTTT
17	TRBV7-9	NA	TRBJ1-5	TRBD1	CASSLGFRGQGNQPQHF	TGTGCCAGCAGCTTAGGATTTAGGGGGCAGGGCAATCAGCCCCAGCATTTT
12	TRBV7-2	NA	TRBJ2-7	NA	CASSLSGYEQYF	TGTGCCAGCAGCTTGAGTGGGTACGAGCAGTACTTC
14	TRBV7-2	NA	TRBJ1-2	TRBD1	CASSSDDRGYGYTF	TGTGCCAGCAGCTCCGATGACAGGGGCTATGGCTACACCTTC
14	TRBV11-2	NA	TRBJ1-1	NA	CASSFLQGYIEAFF	TGTGCCAGCAGCTTCCTACAAGGATATATTGAAGCTTTCTTT
14	TRBV5-4	NA	TRBJ1-1	NA	CASSLEVATTEAFF	TGTGCCAGCAGCTTGGAAGTAGCTACCACTGAAGCTTTCTTT
15	TRBV2	NA	TRBJ2-7	NA	CASSEVRVDFDEQYF	TGTGCCAGCAGTGAAGTCCGGGTCGACTTCGACGAGCAGTACTTC
14	TRBV19	NA	TRBJ1-1	NA	CASSPRHTNTEAFF	TGTGCCAGTAGTCCAAGACATACGAACACTGAAGCTTTCTTT
13	TRBV7-8	NA	TRBJ1-2	NA	CASSSTLIDIYTF	TGTGCCAGCAGCTCTACCTTAATAGACATCTACACCTTC
11	TRBV6-5	NA	TRBJ2-1	NA	CASSVYNEQFF	TGTGCCAGCAGCGTATACAATGAGCAGTTCTTC
16	TRBV19	NA	TRBJ2-7	TRBD2	CASRQTGLAGSYEQYF	TGTGCCAGTAGACAGACGGGACTAGCGGGATCCTACGAGCAGTACTTC
12	TRBV30	NA	TRBJ2-5	NA	CAWSSLDGTQYF	TGTGCCTGGAGTAGCCTCGACGGGACCCAGTACTTC
16	TRBV19	NA	TRBJ1-2	TRBD1	CASSLPRTGKDYGYTF	TGTGCCAGTAGTCTCCCTCGGACAGGGAAGGACTATGGCTACACCTTC
19	TRBV28	NA	TRBJ2-1	TRBD2	CASGLGLFSGRDSYNEQFF	TGTGCCAGCGGTCTCGGGTTGTTTAGCGGGAGGGATTCCTACAATGAGCAGTTCTTC
15	TRBV7-2	NA	TRBJ2-1	TRBD2	CASSPSGSSYNEQFF	TGTGCCAGCAGCCCTAGCGGCAGCTCCTACAATGAGCAGTTCTTC
15	TRBV9	NA	TRBJ2-1	NA	CASSLAPSSYNEQFF	TGTGCCAGCAGCCTAGCTCCGAGCTCCTACAATGAGCAGTTCTTC
13	TRBV30	NA	TRBJ2-7	TRBD1	CAWSGDRGDEQYF	TGTGCCTGGAGCGGGGACAGGGGTGACGAGCAGTACTTC
17	TRBV28	NA	TRBJ1-4	NA	CASSTWGAGATNEKLFF	TGTGCCAGCAGCACTTGGGGGGCCGGGGCAACTAATGAAAAACTGTTTTTT
15	TRBV6-5	NA	TRBJ2-7	NA	CASSYFTGPYHEQYF	TGTGCCAGCAGTTACTTTACAGGGCCCTACCACGAGCAGTACTTC
14	TRBV19	once	TRBJ1-2	NA	CASTHWGRSDGYTF	TGTGCCAGTACCCACTGGGGCAGGTCGGATGGCTACACCTTC
14	TRBV5-1	NA	TRBJ2-1	NA	CASSLGGLYNEQFF	TGCGCCAGCAGCTTGGGTGGGTTATACAATGAGCAGTTCTTC
14	TRBV5-6	NA	TRBJ2-1	TRBD2	CASSSAGGPNEQFF	TGTGCCAGCAGCAGTGCGGGAGGGCCAAATGAGCAGTTCTTC
13	TRBV11-3	NA	TRBJ1-2	TRBD1	CASSKTGGAGYTF	TGTGCCAGCAGCAAGACAGGGGGCGCCGGCTACACCTTC
15	TRBV5-4	NA	TRBJ2-4	TRBD1	CASSLGQGGKNIQYF	TGTGCCAGCAGCTTGGGACAGGGGGGCAAAAACATTCAGTACTTC
16	TRBV7-2	once	TRBJ2-7	TRBD2	CASSRAGLADSYEQYF	TGTGCCAGCAGCCGAGCGGGACTAGCGGACTCCTACGAGCAGTACTTC
15	TRBV5-1	NA	TRBJ2-1	TRBD2	CASSFVAAGDYEQFF	TGCGCCAGCAGCTTTGTGGCTGCGGGAGACTATGAGCAGTTCTTC
15	TRBV5-1	NA	TRBJ1-1	NA	CASRWGGEGLTEAFF	TGCGCCAGCAGGTGGGGAGGAGAGGGCCTCACTGAAGCTTTCTTT
15	TRBV7-9	NA	TRBJ2-3	NA	CASRDRDVSTDTQYF	TGTGCCAGCAGGGATCGGGACGTTAGCACAGATACGCAGTATTTT
13	TRBV6-5	NA	TRBJ2-5	TRBD2	CASTLPGGETQYF	TGTGCCTCCACCCTTCCGGGGGGAGAGACCCAGTACTTC
12	TRBV12-5	once	TRBJ1-3	NA	CANEGSGNTIYF	TGTGCTAATGAAGGGTCTGGAAACACCATATATTTT
11	TRBV5-4	NA	TRBJ1-2	NA	CASSYGQGYTF	TGTGCCAGCAGCTATGGACAGGGCTACACCTTC
13	TRBV7-8	NA	TRBJ1-3	NA	CASSLPGGNTIYF	TGTGCCAGCAGCTTACCCGGGGGGAACACCATATATTTT
14	TRBV2	NA	TRBJ2-2	TRBD2	CASGGLAKTGELFF	TGTGCCAGCGGGGGACTAGCGAAGACCGGGGAGCTGTTTTTT
14	TRBV5-5	NA	TRBJ2-5	NA	CASSTLGEWETQYF	TGTGCCAGCAGCACACTCGGGGAGTGGGAGACCCAGTACTTC